The clone carrying this T cell receptor (beta chain) was counted only a few times. The sample is drawn from a study of T-cell memory formation after mild COVID-19. The CDR3 covers 13 residues. V was pared by 2 bases and J by 6 bases, with 11 bases between. CDR1 SGHVS and CDR2 FQNEAQ come from the germline V gene. TCRdb itself ran the 5' RACE reads through MiXCR, one entry per CDR3 protein. The profile shows around 320,000 distinct CDR3 sequences, around 15% of them singletons. The sequence derives from a man aged 18 to 30 who had mild COVID-19 (a few samples of this study predate the infection). Cell type and time point are not known. The chain combines TRBV7-8 with TRBJ2-7; D perhaps matches TRBD1 (6 bases). The sequencing sample was made of PBMCs or a T cell subset sorted from them (not recorded which). CDR3 residues: CASSLLPGAEQYF. The CDR3 coding sequence is TGTGCCAGCAGCTTATTGCCAGGGGCCGAGCAGTACTTC. Full variable domain (outside the CDR3, taken from reference TRBV7-8 and TRBJ2-7): GAGVSQSPRYKVAKRGQDVALRCDPISGHVSLFWYQQALGQGPEFLTYFQNEAQLDKSGLPSDRFFAERPEGSVSTLKIQRTQQEDSAVYLCASSLLPGAEQYFGPGTRLTVT.